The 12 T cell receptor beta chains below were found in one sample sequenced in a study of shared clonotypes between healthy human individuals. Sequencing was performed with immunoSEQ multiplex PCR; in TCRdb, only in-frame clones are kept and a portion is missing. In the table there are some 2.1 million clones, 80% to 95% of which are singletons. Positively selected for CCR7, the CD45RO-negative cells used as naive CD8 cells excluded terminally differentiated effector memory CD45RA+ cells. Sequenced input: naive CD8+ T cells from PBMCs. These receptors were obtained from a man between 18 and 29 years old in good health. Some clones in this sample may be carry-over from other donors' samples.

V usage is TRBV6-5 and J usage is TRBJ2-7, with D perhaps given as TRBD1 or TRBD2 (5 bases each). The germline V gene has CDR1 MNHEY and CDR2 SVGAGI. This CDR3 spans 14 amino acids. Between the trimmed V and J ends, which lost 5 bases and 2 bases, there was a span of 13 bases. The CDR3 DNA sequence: TGTGCCAGCAGTATGGGAGCAGGGACCTACGAGCAGTACTTC. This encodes CASSMGAGTYEQYF.

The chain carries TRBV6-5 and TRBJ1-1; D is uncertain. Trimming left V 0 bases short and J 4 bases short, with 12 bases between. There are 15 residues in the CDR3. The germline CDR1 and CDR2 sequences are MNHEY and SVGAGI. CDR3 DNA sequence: TGTGCCAGCAGTTACTCGATAACAGTCGGCACTGAAGCTTTCTTT. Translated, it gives CASSYSITVGTEAFF.

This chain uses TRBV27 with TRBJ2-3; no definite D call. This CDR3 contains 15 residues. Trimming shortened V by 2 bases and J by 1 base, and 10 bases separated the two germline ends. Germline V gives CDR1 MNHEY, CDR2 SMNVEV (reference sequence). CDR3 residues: CASSLIRSGTDTQYF. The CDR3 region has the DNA TGTGCCAGCAGTTTAATTAGGAGCGGCACAGATACGCAGTATTTT.

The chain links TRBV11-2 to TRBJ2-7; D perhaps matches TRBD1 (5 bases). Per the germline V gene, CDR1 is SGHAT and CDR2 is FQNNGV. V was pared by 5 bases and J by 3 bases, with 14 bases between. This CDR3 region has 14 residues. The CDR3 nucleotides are TGTGCCAGCAGCCCCCGTGGGGCCCACTACGAGCAGTACTTC. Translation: CASSPRGAHYEQYF.

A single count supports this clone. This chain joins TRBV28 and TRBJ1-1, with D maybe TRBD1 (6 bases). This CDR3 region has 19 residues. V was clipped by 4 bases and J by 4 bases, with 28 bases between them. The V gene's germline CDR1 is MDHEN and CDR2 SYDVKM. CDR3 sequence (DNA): TGTGCCAGCAGTTCCCCGGGATACAGGGTAACGGCGAGTGGCACTGAAGCTTTCTTT. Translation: CASSSPGYRVTASGTEAFF.

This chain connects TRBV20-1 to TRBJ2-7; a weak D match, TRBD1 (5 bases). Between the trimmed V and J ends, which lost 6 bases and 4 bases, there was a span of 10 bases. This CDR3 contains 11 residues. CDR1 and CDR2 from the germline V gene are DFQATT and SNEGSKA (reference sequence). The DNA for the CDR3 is TGCAGTGCCCAGACAGCTTACGAGCAGTACTTC. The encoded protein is CSAQTAYEQYF.

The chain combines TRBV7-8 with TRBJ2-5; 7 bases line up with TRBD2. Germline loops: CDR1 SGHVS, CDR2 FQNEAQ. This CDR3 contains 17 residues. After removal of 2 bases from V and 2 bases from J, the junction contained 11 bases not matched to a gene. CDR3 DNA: TGTGCCAGCAGCTTACCGCGGGCGGGAGCCCCTCAAGAGACCCAGTACTTC. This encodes CASSLPRAGAPQETQYF. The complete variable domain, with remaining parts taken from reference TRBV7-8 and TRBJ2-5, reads GAGVSQSPRYKVAKRGQDVALRCDPISGHVSLFWYQQALGQGPEFLTYFQNEAQLDKSGLPSDRFFAERPEGSVSTLKIQRTQQEDSAVYLCASSLPRAGAPQETQYFGPGTRLLVL.

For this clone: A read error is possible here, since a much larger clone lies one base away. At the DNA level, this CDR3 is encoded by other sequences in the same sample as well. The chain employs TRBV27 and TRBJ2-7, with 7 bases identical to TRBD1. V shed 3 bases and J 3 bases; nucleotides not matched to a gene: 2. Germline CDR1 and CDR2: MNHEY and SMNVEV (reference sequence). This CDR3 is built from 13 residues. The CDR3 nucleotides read TGTGCCAGCAGTTTGGGACAGAACTACGAGCAGTACTTC. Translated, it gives CASSLGQNYEQYF.

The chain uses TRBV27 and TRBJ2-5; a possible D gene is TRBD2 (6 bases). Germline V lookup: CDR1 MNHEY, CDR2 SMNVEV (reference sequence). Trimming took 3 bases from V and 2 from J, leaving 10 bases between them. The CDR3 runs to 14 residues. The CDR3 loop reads CASSFAGRQETQYF. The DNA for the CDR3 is TGTGCCAGCAGTTTCGCGGGGAGGCAAGAGACCCAGTACTTC.

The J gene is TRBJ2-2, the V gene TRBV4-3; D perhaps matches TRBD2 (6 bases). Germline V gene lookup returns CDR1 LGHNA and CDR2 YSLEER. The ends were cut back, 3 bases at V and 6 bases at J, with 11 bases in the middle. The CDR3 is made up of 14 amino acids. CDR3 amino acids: CASSHNTGAGELFF. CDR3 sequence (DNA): TGCGCCAGCAGCCACAATACGGGAGCCGGGGAGCTGTTTTTT.

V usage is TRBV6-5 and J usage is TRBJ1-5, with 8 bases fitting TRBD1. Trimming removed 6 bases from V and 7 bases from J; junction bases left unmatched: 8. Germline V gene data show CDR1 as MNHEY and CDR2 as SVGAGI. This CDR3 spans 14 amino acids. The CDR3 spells CASSRQGTGQPQHF. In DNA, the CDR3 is TGTGCCAGCAGCCGACAGGGGACGGGGCAGCCCCAGCATTTT.

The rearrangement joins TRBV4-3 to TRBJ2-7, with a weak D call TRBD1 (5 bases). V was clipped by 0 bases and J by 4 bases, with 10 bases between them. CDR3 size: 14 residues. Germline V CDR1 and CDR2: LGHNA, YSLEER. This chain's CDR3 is CASSQDKGAYEQYF. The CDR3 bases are TGCGCCAGCAGCCAAGATAAAGGGGCGTACGAGCAGTACTTC.